A selection of T cell receptor beta chains follows, all from one sample in a study of blood T cells in healthy people across ages. TCRdb independently ran MiXCR on the 5' RACE reads; one entry per CDR3 protein. The sample lists about a million distinct CDR3 sequences, roughly two fifths seen once, with about an eighth in the top ten. Source material: blood. Receptor source: a man aged 18 to 29 in good health. The CDR3 runs from the conserved cysteine through the conserved F or W. The D gene is left open where the match is weak. Size values are once, few and many counts, or a class for expanded clones, and some rows have none.

d_gene,len,v_gene,abundance,j_gene,CDR3aa,CDR3nt
NA,13,TRBV7-9,NA,TRBJ1-5,CASSFRADGPQHF,TGTGCCAGCAGCTTTAGGGCGGACGGACCCCAGCATTTT
NA,15,TRBV4-1,few,TRBJ1-2,CASSQDHREVYGYTF,TGCGCCAGCAGCCAAGACCACAGGGAAGTCTATGGCTACACCTTC
NA,15,TRBV20-1,NA,TRBJ1-4,CSATTGPATNEKLFF,TGCAGTGCTACTACAGGGCCAGCAACTAATGAAAAACTGTTTTTT
TRBD1,15,TRBV7-9,NA,TRBJ1-5,CASSPTGSPNQPQHF,TGTGCCAGCAGCCCGACAGGGAGTCCGAATCAGCCCCAGCATTTT
NA,16,TRBV21-1,few,TRBJ1-5,CASSLLAGQGRQPQHF,TGTGCCAGCAGCCTTCTCGCGGGACAGGGGCGTCAGCCCCAGCATTTT
TRBD1,14,TRBV6-5,few,TRBJ1-5,CASRKGADDQPQHF,TGTGCCAGCAGGAAGGGGGCGGACGATCAGCCCCAGCATTTT
TRBD1,16,TRBV4-2,NA,TRBJ1-6,CASSQEIGQDHSPPHF,TGTGCCAGCAGCCAAGAGATCGGACAGGATCACTCACCCCCCCACTTT
NA,14,TRBV9,few,TRBJ2-5,CASNRGATQETQYF,TGTGCCAGCAATCGGGGGGCTACCCAAGAGACCCAGTACTTC
NA,13,TRBV29-1,NA,TRBJ1-5,CSVALGPNQPQHF,TGCAGCGTTGCCCTAGGACCCAATCAGCCCCAGCATTTT
NA,15,TRBV3-1,NA,TRBJ2-1,CASSLGPRAYNEQFF,TGTGCCAGCAGCCTAGGTCCGAGGGCCTACAATGAGCAGTTCTTC
NA,15,TRBV5-5,NA,TRBJ1-5,CASSLEGRGRQPQHF,TGTGCCAGCAGCTTGGAGGGCAGGGGAAGGCAGCCCCAGCATTTT
NA,14,TRBV7-3,NA,TRBJ2-7,CASSRSGANNEQYF,TGTGCCAGCAGCCGCTCGGGGGCAAACAATGAGCAGTACTTC
NA,16,TRBV28,NA,TRBJ1-6,CASSPIKTGISSPLHF,TGTGCCAGCAGCCCTATTAAAACAGGGATCTCTTCACCCCTCCACTTT
NA,17,TRBV20-1,few,TRBJ2-3,CSASDVNQFSSTDTQYF,TGCAGTGCTAGCGACGTTAATCAGTTTTCTAGCACAGATACGCAGTATTTT